This T cell receptor beta chain was observed in a study of somatic mutations in cytotoxic T cells in rheumatoid arthritis (dated by TCRdb to between 2016 and 2019). For context, the study as a whole: Right after diagnosis and prior to the start of any treatment, approximately 30 ml EDTA of peripheral blood was drawn from patients. Some V beta antibody-stained T-cell populations were flow-sorted on a FACSAria II or Sony SH800 at nearly 100% purity, and sorted V beta1+ cells also underwent TCRB sequencing. Whether expanded CD8+ T-cell clones in untreated, newly diagnosed rheumatoid arthritis carry somatic mutations was the study question, and clonality was characterized with TCRB deep sequencing. For 65 rheumatoid arthritis patients and fewer than 25 healthy controls, TCRB deep sequencing was carried out. Patient and control groups had essentially identical median ages. Points the paper makes about the study in general: There was no significant difference in CD8+ T-cell clonality between rheumatoid arthritis patients and age-matched healthy controls. The slight underrepresentation of TRBV07 in patients was not corrected for multiple comparisons. CD8+ clonality increased with age in patients (Spearman r of about 0.49) but not in healthy controls. In about an eighth of the roughly 60 patients the largest CD8+ clone exceeded 20% of CD8+ cells, and several identical CD8+ TCRB sequences were shared between blood and synovial fluid. The antigen targets of the expanded CD8+ clones were unknown, and absence from virus-specific databases did not rule out viral specificity.

Looking up the germline V gene yields CDR1 MDHEN and CDR2 SYDVKM. V lost 6 bases and J lost 1 base, and the count of bases not matched to a germline gene is 3. The CDR3 covers 14 residues, taking in both the cysteine and the phenylalanine. Only the CDR3 DNA is retained, 42 bases long and in frame from the first base. The immunoSEQ assay was applied to genomic DNA for TCRB CDR3 sequencing. The authors' analysis ran thus. Published virus-specific TCRB sequences were compared with patient CD8+ clones larger than 1%, and only a few matches were found. The analyses included only productive TCRB rearrangements. Defining a clone by its unique TCRB CDR3 sequence, the study calculated clonality as a productive clonality index derived from Shannon entropy. Repertoire overlap between two samples was calculated from the template counts of each clone relative to total templates per sample. V-gene usage measured by flow cytometry correlated with TCRB sequencing V-gene usage, with a Spearman r of about 0.61. The immuneACCESS repertoire file appears here via TCRdb, limited to in-frame rearrangements. These files lack a portion of the clones; in checked studies, under half of the deficit traces to unresolved V genes, and the cause of the others is not known. V and J calls and clone size follow that table, whereas D and trimming were derived from the DNA. The sample table holds about 20,000 clones, of which over 80% were seen once. The ten most abundant clones make up around an eighth of the sample.

Of note for this clone: Its antigen is not yet known. It has no much larger one-base neighbor in the sample; base qualities were not kept.

Positive magnetic bead selection on an AutoMACS was used to isolate CD4+ and CD8+ cells, with flow cytometry used to check purity. After a first flow cytometry screen using a TCR V beta antibody panel, clonal expansions were characterized through TCRB deep sequencing of sorted CD8+ fractions. Peripheral blood mononuclear cells were obtained using density gradient separation with Ficoll-Paque PLUS. Using Nucleospin Tissue or Tissue XS kits, DNA was extracted from CD4-enriched, CD8-enriched or PBMC samples, with quantification by a Qubit 2.0 fluorometer. The sequence was collected from an adult with rheumatoid arthritis. The sequence links TRBV28 to TRBJ1-5, and 7 junction bases match TRBD1. Sequencing was performed on CD8+ T cells sorted from blood. Here is the DNA: TGTGCCAGCAGGGAGACAGGGAGCAATCAGCCCCAGCATTTT. Its protein product is CASRETGSNQPQHF.